One and the same sample provided the 26 T cell receptor beta chains below, sequenced in a study of blood T cell repertoires in COVID-19. The assay was immunoSEQ multiplex PCR, and TCRdb's table has in-frame clones only and misses some. In the table there are 90,000 to 130,000 clones, around 79% of which are singletons. The specimen was peripheral blood. Receptors were obtained from a woman older than 75 with active or convalescent COVID-19.

The genes are TRBV18 and TRBJ1-5; 7 nucleotides agree with TRBD1. This CDR3 contains 15 residues. V lost 5 bases to trimming and J lost 2 bases; unmatched junction nucleotides: 6. The V gene's germline CDR1 is KGHSH and CDR2 LQKENI. The chain's CDR3 is CASSGAQGGNQPQHF. In nucleotides, the CDR3 is TGTGCCAGCTCAGGCGCGCAGGGGGGCAATCAGCCCCAGCATTTT.

The chain carries TRBV5-1 and TRBJ1-2; D is undetermined. The CDR3 is 15 residues long. Germline V gene lookup returns CDR1 SGHRS and CDR2 YFSETQ. Trimming left V 3 bases short and J 8 bases short, with 20 bases between. CDR3 region: CASSYDYQSGGGYTF. The CDR3 DNA sequence: TGCGCCAGCAGCTACGATTATCAGAGCGGAGGCGGCTACACCTTC.

The chain couples TRBV14 to TRBJ2-5; 12 bases map to TRBD2. Germline assignment: CDR1 SGHDN and CDR2 FVKESK. This CDR3 has 19 residues. V lost 4 bases, J lost 3 bases, and 15 bases stayed unmatched. The CDR3 region is CASSLRLAGANSREETQYF. The CDR3 bases are TGTGCCAGCAGCCTGCGACTAGCGGGAGCGAACTCAAGGGAAGAGACCCAGTACTTC.

This chain links TRBV7-9 with TRBJ2-3; D ambiguous. Germline V gene lookup returns CDR1 SEHNR and CDR2 FQNEAQ (reference sequence). There are 15 residues in the CDR3. Deletions cut 5 bases from V and 4 bases from J, with 16 bases between. CDR3 nucleotides: TGTGCCAGCAGCCCGAAAGTCCGAGTTTCAGATACGCAGTATTTT. Its translation: CASSPKVRVSDTQYF.

The chain employs TRBV2 and TRBJ1-5, with D unclear. V lost 3 bases, J lost 5 bases, and 8 bases lay in between. Germline V gene data show CDR1 as SNHLY and CDR2 as FYNNEI. The CDR3 is made up of 13 amino acids. The CDR3 DNA is TGTGCCAGCAGTGATTGGGGAGATCAGCCCCAGCATTTT. Translating gives CASSDWGDQPQHF.

This clone was observed a handful of times. The chain joins TRBV27 to TRBJ2-7; 8 bases map to TRBD1. There are 13 residues in the CDR3. V dropped 6 bases and J dropped 3; count of bases not matched to a gene: 4. The germline V gene has CDR1 MNHEY and CDR2 SMNVEV (reference sequence). CDR3 bases: TGTGCCAGCAGCTGGACAGGGAACTACGAGCAGTACTTC. The encoded protein is CASSWTGNYEQYF.

In DNA, the CDR3 is TGTGCCAGCAGTCCCCGGACAGGGGATCAGCCCCAGCATTTT. Amino acid sequence: CASSPRTGDQPQHF. J is TRBJ1-5 and V is TRBV27; 9 bases align to TRBD1. This CDR3 has 14 residues. With 5 bases clipped from V and 5 bases from J, the junction kept 4 bases outside the gene matches. Germline V gene sequence: CDR1 MNHEY, CDR2 SMNVEV (reference sequence).

V gene TRBV6-2 or TRBV6-3 combines with J gene TRBJ2-5; a possible D gene is TRBD1 (6 bases). The CDR3 is 15 amino acids. The V and J ends lost 2 bases and 1 base respectively, with 11 bases between them. CDR1 is MNHEY, CDR2 SVGEGT, per germline. The CDR3 region is CASSYGGHFQETQYF. The CDR3 DNA is TGTGCCAGCAGTTACGGGGGACACTTCCAAGAGACCCAGTACTTC.

This clone was observed a single time. V and J are TRBV21-1 and TRBJ2-1; the D call of TRBD2 is as the table states it, not checked on the DNA. TRBV21-1 is a pseudogene segment. The CDR3 is 18 amino acids. CDR3 in amino acids: CASSKVGWAGVSYNEQFF. In DNA, the CDR3 is TGTGCCAGCAGCAAGGTAGGTTGGGCGGGAGTGTCCTACAATGAGCAGTTCTTC.

This chain uses TRBV2 with TRBJ1-5, with D maybe TRBD1 (6 bases). Trimming cost V 3 bases and J 6 bases, with 9 bases left between them. CDR1 SNHLY and CDR2 FYNNEI come from the germline V gene. The CDR3 extends over 13 amino acids. CDR3 sequence reads: CASSEGAAQPQHF. Here the CDR3 DNA reads TGTGCCAGCAGTGAGGGGGCGGCTCAGCCCCAGCATTTT.

In DNA form, the CDR3 reads TGCGCCAGCAGCCAAGATCTTGGGACAGGGGACTATAGCAATCAGCCCCAGCATTTT. Its translation is CASSQDLGTGDYSNQPQHF. The rearrangement uses TRBV4-1 and TRBJ1-5; the match to TRBD1 covers 10 bases. J gave up 0 bases and V 0 bases, and 8 bases lay outside the gene matches. Germline V gene data show CDR1 as MGHRA and CDR2 as YSYEKL. The length of the CDR3 is 19 residues.

The J gene is TRBJ2-1, the V gene TRBV2, with 7 bases matching TRBD2. Germline V gene data show CDR1 as SNHLY and CDR2 as FYNNEI. This CDR3 contains 15 residues. Germline trimming cut 4 bases from V and 0 bases from J; bases unmatched to any gene: 3. The CDR3 bases are TGTGCCAGCAGTGGGGGCGGGAGCTCCTACAATGAGCAGTTCTTC. This sequence encodes CASSGGGSSYNEQFF.

The chain is built from TRBV20-1 and TRBJ1-1, with TRBD1 matching over 9 bases. The CDR3 has 15 residues. Germline V gene lookup returns CDR1 DFQATT and CDR2 SNEGSKA (reference sequence). Losses at the gene ends were 3 bases for V and 1 base for J; bases not matched to a gene: 6. This CDR3 reads CSASRGQGPNTEAFF. Written as DNA, the CDR3 is TGCAGTGCTAGTAGGGGACAGGGACCGAACACTGAAGCTTTCTTT.

The CDR3 protein is CASSANWGGGNGYTF. The CDR3 DNA follows: TGTGCCAGCAGTGCCAACTGGGGCGGGGGGAATGGCTACACCTTC. The V and J genes are TRBV28 and TRBJ1-2; the D gene is possibly TRBD1 (5 bases). The V end was cut by 5 bases, the J end by 6 bases, with 19 bases between. This CDR3 spans 15 amino acids. The germline V gene has CDR1 MDHEN and CDR2 SYDVKM.

The CDR3 sequence is CASRDLLAGGPNEQFF. The CDR3 DNA follows: TGTGCCAGCAGGGACTTACTAGCGGGAGGCCCCAATGAGCAGTTCTTC. This sequence joins TRBV2 and TRBJ2-1, with 12 bases identical to TRBD2. This CDR3 contains 16 residues. Looked up from germline, CDR1 is SNHLY and CDR2 is FYNNEI. V gave up 6 bases and J gave up 6 bases; unmatched junction bases: 9.

This clone has only a few counts. The chain couples TRBV18 to TRBJ2-1; 14 bases are a match to TRBD2. The germline V gene has CDR1 KGHSH and CDR2 LQKENI. The V segment lost 3 bases and the J segment 6 bases; nucleotides outside the gene matches: 1. CDR3 length: 15 amino acids. The chain's CDR3 is CASSPTSGGANEQFF. The CDR3 DNA follows: TGTGCCAGCTCACCGACTAGCGGGGGGGCCAATGAGCAGTTCTTC.

J is TRBJ2-3 and V is TRBV7-9, with 7 positions matching TRBD2. This CDR3 region has 14 residues. The ends lost 8 bases at V and 3 bases at J; junction bases unmatched: 8. Germline V gene lookup returns CDR1 SEHNR and CDR2 FQNEAQ (reference sequence). In DNA form, the CDR3 reads TGTGCCAGCGGGAAAGCGGGAATAACAGATACGCAGTATTTT. Encoded protein: CASGKAGITDTQYF.

The chain links TRBV5-1 to TRBJ1-2; TRBD1 matches 8 bases. The CDR3 length is 16 residues. Unmatched junction bases numbered 15, after V lost 4 bases and J lost 7 bases. Germline assignment: CDR1 SGHRS and CDR2 YFSETQ. The chain's CDR3 is CASSETPTGETAGYTF. For the CDR3, the DNA is TGCGCCAGCAGCGAGACCCCGACAGGGGAGACGGCTGGCTACACCTTC. Based on the CDR3 plus reference TRBV5-1 and TRBJ1-2, the full variable domain is KAGVTQTPRYLIKTRGQQVTLSCSPISGHRSVSWYQQTPGQGLQFLFEYFSETQRNKGNFPGRFSGRQFSNSRSEMNVSTLELGDSALYLCASSETPTGETAGYTFGSGTRLTVV.

This clone has just one count. The chain joins TRBV2 to TRBJ1-2; 7 bases align to TRBD1. Germline V gives CDR1 SNHLY, CDR2 FYNNEI. The CDR3 length is 11 residues. With 7 bases clipped from V and 7 bases from J, the junction kept 3 bases outside the gene matches. The CDR3 spells CASKRQGGYTF. The CDR3 bases are TGTGCCAGCAAAAGACAGGGTGGCTACACCTTC.

CDR3 amino acids: CASSPKGSRARNQPQHF. CDR3 DNA sequence: TGTGCCAGCAGCCCGAAGGGGTCAAGGGCGCGGAATCAGCCCCAGCATTTT. The chain combines TRBV21-1 with TRBJ1-5; the tabulated D call, TRBD1, remains unverified against the DNA. TRBV21-1 is a pseudogene locus. The CDR3 consists of 17 residues.

The gene calls are TRBV7-3 and TRBJ2-1; D call uncertain. Germline V gene sequence: CDR1 SGHTA, CDR2 FQGTGA. V was pared by 5 bases and J by 0 bases, with 14 bases between. The CDR3 is 16 residues long. The CDR3 DNA sequence: TGTGCCAGCAGCGCGGTCGCATCGAGCTCCTACAATGAGCAGTTCTTC. It is translated as CASSAVASSSYNEQFF.

This chain links TRBV7-2 with TRBJ2-4; 9 bases line up with TRBD2. Germline trimming cut 4 bases from V and 4 bases from J; bases unmatched to any gene: 8. Germline V gives CDR1 SGHTA, CDR2 FQGNSA. CDR3 length: 16 residues. In DNA form, the CDR3 reads TGTGCCAGCAGCTCGGTAGCGGGAGCTCTAAAAAACATTCAGTACTTC. Protein sequence: CASSSVAGALKNIQYF.

This clone appeared once. This chain joins TRBV5-1 and TRBJ1-4; D gene unclear. This CDR3 contains 11 residues. CDR1 is SGHRS, CDR2 YFSETQ, per germline. V lost 5 bases and J 8 bases, leaving 7 bases between the germline ends. The CDR3 is CASSREEKLFF. In nucleotides, the CDR3 is TGCGCCAGCAGTCGGGAGGAAAAACTGTTTTTT.

V and J are TRBV5-1 and TRBJ2-3; D unresolved. The CDR3 covers 16 residues. Trimming took 0 bases from V and 0 from J, leaving 11 bases between them. CDR1 is SGHRS, CDR2 YFSETQ, per germline. This CDR3 is CASSLVGLPSTDTQYF. The DNA of the CDR3 is TGCGCCAGCAGCTTGGTTGGGCTCCCCAGCACAGATACGCAGTATTTT.

The table lists this clone with a few counts. The chain links TRBV4-1 to TRBJ1-1; weak D call: TRBD1 (5 bases). The germline CDR1 and CDR2 sequences are MGHRA and YSYEKL. This CDR3 region has 15 residues. V lost 0 bases, J lost 4 bases, and 12 bases lay in between. DNA of the CDR3: TGCGCCAGCAGCCAAGATCAGGGAGGCGGCACTGAAGCTTTCTTT. Translating it yields CASSQDQGGGTEAFF.

The chain couples TRBV7-6 to TRBJ2-1; 9 nucleotides match TRBD2. The CDR3 contains 18 residues. Trimming removed 4 bases from V and 3 bases from J; junction bases left unmatched: 13. CDR1 is SGHVS and CDR2 is FNYEAQ in the germline V gene. The CDR3 DNA follows: TGTGCCAGCAGCTCCTCAGGGCTAGCGGGAAGGGGCTACAATGAGCAGTTCTTC. As protein: CASSSSGLAGRGYNEQFF. Drawing the rest from reference TRBV7-6 and TRBJ2-1, the complete variable domain is GAGVSQSPRYKVTKRGQDVALRCDPISGHVSLYWYRQALGQGPEFLTYFNYEAQQDKSGLPNDRFSAERPEGSISTLTIQRTEQRDSAMYRCASSSSGLAGRGYNEQFFGPGTRLTVL.